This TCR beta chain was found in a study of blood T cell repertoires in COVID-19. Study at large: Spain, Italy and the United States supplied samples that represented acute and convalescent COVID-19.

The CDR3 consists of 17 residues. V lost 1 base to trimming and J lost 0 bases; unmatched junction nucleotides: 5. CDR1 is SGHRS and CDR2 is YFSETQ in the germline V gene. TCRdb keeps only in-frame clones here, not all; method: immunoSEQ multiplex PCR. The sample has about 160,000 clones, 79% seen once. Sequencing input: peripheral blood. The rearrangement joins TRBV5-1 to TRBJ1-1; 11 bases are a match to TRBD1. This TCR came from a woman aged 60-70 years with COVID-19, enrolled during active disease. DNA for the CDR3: TGCGCCAGCAGCTTGAGAGGGACAGGGGGGATGAACACTGAAGCTTTCTTT. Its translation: CASSLRGTGGMNTEAFF.